The T cell receptor beta chain under discussion was sequenced for a study of cytomegalovirus exposure and HLA in healthy donors (dated by TCRdb to the late 2010s). Concerning the study at large: An earlier analysis of some 550 of the donors reported 250 to 300 Gb of sequence data and roughly 100 million unique TCR beta sequences from 150 million to 200 million T cells. An early release covering about 600 HLA-typed donors comprised approximately 290 gigabases of sequencing data and around 80 million unique TCR sequences. The genetic ancestry cluster associated with self-reported Caucasian donors included about four fifths of the approximately 410 genotyped donors. The study aimed to test whether signatures of past pathogen exposure could be identified by cataloging public T cell receptors. The study used immunosequencing to profile the T cell repertoires of about 670 subjects and linked those repertoires to cytomegalovirus serostatus. A separate validation cohort of roughly 120 different subjects was used in addition to the roughly 670-subject first cohort. High-throughput TCR immunosequencing, statistical association of individual TCRs with disease status, and machine learning were combined to predict cytomegalovirus infection status. A later analysis re-analyzed previously published TCR beta repertoires from 660 or so donors and added high-resolution HLA genotyping to study TCR occurrence patterns. Rather than using new phenotypic data, the later analysis identified candidate immune exposures from TCR beta sequences and from how often those sequences occurred across donors. An earlier analysis of 450 to 750 of the donors used high-throughput TCR beta sequencing to judge whether each TCR beta V gene segment behaved as functional or pseudogenic. Alongside the repertoire data, information on donor age, sex, ethnicity and CMV serostatus was compiled. A later genetic analysis took genome-wide SNP genotypes for about three fifths of the 666 donors and used that subset as a discovery cohort. All discovery cohort repertoires had been generated on a single sequencing platform. HLA typing covered class I and class II loci at four-digit resolution. Typing coverage varied by locus: about 629-630 donors for A, B, C, DRB1 and DQB1; roughly 500 for DQA1; approximately 610 for DPA1; around 450 for DPB1. Four or five DR-DQ haplotypes were handled as single units for association and clustering because linkage in the cohort was strong. On average, 235,054 unique TCR beta nucleotide sequences were sequenced per donor among some 420 genotyped donors of the cohort, with 15% to 20% of those sequences being non-productive. Study-level results and caveats: Most TCR sequences were observed very rarely across donors, whereas some public TCRs were present in many individuals. The authors suggested that the approach could potentially be extended to other disease states and immunological phenotypes. Because some donors lacked HLA typing at each locus, the association tests relied only on the typed subset. V-gene and J-gene trimming of TCR beta chains was associated with a missense DCLRE1C variant in a later genetic analysis, and the association was replicated in an independent cohort. According to a later analysis, most CMV-associated TCR beta chains appeared to be HLA-restricted, and the HLA associations seemed to be driven largely by CMV exposure. In an earlier analysis of over 550 of the donors, most TCR beta V segments were observed in productive rearrangements about 87% or about 30% of the time, broadly matching IMGT annotations. The 87-base-pair reads could not distinguish some IMGT-functional V segments, including TRBV6-2 and TRBV6-3, so those segments were excluded. Correlated functional status among segregating V segments might be attributable to linkage disequilibrium, but an unknown experimental factor could not be ruled out. In a later analysis, the rate of TCR association differed among HLA loci, with DRB1 alleles having the most associated TCRs and HLA-C alleles having the fewest. A later analysis reported that several top co-occurrence clusters appeared linked to parvovirus B19, influenza, CMV and Epstein-Barr virus. Roughly uniform sequencing depth across donors was assumed in presence/absence analyses, although this assumption may not hold. In vitro tests confirmed that a few of the cytomegalovirus-associated TCR beta chains recognize cytomegalovirus antigens. The only immune exposure information available for the cohort was CMV serostatus. Strong co-occurrence of HLA alleles, especially DR and DQ, made assigning TCR associations to individual alleles difficult. In a later analysis, HLA-associated TCR beta chains were found to be more clonally expanded and to have lower generation probabilities than equally common non-associated chains. Only TCR beta chains were sequenced in this cohort, and the absence of alpha or paired-chain data limited detectable features. A later genetic analysis reported fewer N-insertions in productive TCRs among donors in an Asian-associated ancestry cluster than the roughly 700-donor mean. The earlier analysis of almost 600 of the donors excluded about 16 rarely observed V segments, including chromosome 9 orphons, because counts were too low. A further reported finding was that TCR beta sequences accurately predicted the HLA-A and HLA-B alleles for most subjects in the first cohort. The study gave a list of 150 to 200 TCR beta chains associated with cytomegalovirus. The classifier was reported to diagnose cytomegalovirus status with high specificity and sensitivity in both the original cohort and the validation cohort. A later analysis associated roughly 17,000 TCR beta sequences with specific HLA alleles at a false discovery rate of 0.05. A cluster of highly shared sequence variants was judged likely to represent a technical artifact of the sequencing pipeline.

Preparation of the library involved the immunoSEQ multiplex PCR assay. For the multiplex PCR, a mixture combining 60 forward primers for TCR Vbeta segments and 13 reverse primers for TCR Jbeta segments was used. A multiplex PCR assay on genomic DNA amplified the CDR3 region of rearranged TCR beta genes. The amplified TCR beta libraries were sequenced on the Illumina HiSeq System as 87-base-pair reads. Processing in the source paper ran as follows. In a later analysis, some 80 million unique TCR beta chains were counted across the roughly 670 repertoires, and approximately 11 million of these chains were shared by at least two donors. To remove PCR and sequencing errors, raw reads were error-corrected and collapsed into unique sequences using a nearest-neighbor algorithm that merged closely related sequences. V, D and J gene segments were assigned by aligning CDR3 sequences to IMGT reference sequences. For a sequence to be retained, at least a six-nucleotide match to both a V gene segment and a J gene segment was required. A rearrangement was called productive if the CDR3 had no stop codons and remained in frame with V and J, and every other rearrangement was called non-productive. CDR3 was defined according to IMGT convention as the region running from the second conserved V-encoded cysteine to the conserved J-encoded phenylalanine. The earlier analysis of more than 450 of the donors excluded sequences that lacked an unambiguous match to a single V gene segment. An earlier analysis of around 600 of the donors classified V segments as functional when productive rearrangements were above 56.7% and as segregating when the standard deviation between donors was above 5%. A statistical classification framework was built for diagnosing cytomegalovirus status from the catalog of TCR beta chain sequences. In a later analysis, TCR nucleotide sequences were compared against IMGT/GENE-DB human TR gene sequences so that V and J genes could be assigned. A later analysis assigned CDR3 sequences and most-parsimonious VDJ recombination scenarios with the TCRdist pipeline. In a later analysis, each TCR beta chain was defined by its CDR3 amino acid sequence together with its V-gene family, and reads without a unique V-gene family were excluded. To address suspected cross-contamination and a sequencing artifact, a later analysis removed some 620 highly shared, low-generation-probability nucleotide sequences. For each public chain, a later analysis derived a clonal expansion index from normalized ranks of inferred template counts within each repertoire. A later analysis computed generation probabilities with a VDJ recombination model fitted to out-of-frame rearrangements, and checked the results against IGoR. In a later analysis, hypergeometric tests were used to score TCR-TCR, TCR-HLA and TCR-CMV co-occurrence, with a repertoire-size bias correction applied to TCR pairs. To estimate false discovery rates, a later analysis permuted the HLA or CMV assignments 20 times. In a later analysis, co-occurring TCRs were grouped using DBSCAN, and TCRdist sequence similarity was added for clustering within HLA-allele-positive subsets. Co-occurrence clustering excluded repertoires with fewer than 30,000 or more than 120,000 public chains, plus five with anomalous nucleotide sharing. TCRdb took over this immuneACCESS table, retaining in-frame rearrangements with V and J assigned. Such tables are incomplete; in checked studies, under half of the missing clones stem from an unresolved V gene, and the remainder is unexplained. V, J and clone size derive from that table, while D and trimming were established from the DNA sequence. This sample is represented by under 200,000 clones; around 85% of them were singletons. The top ten hold roughly 8.8% of the sample.

The cohort consisted of 600 to 750 healthy bone marrow donors. At the time of sampling, every cohort member was nominally healthy, though immune exposures that went unrecorded were likely present. The donor tested CMV seropositive and was one of the 289 seropositive cohort members. A peripheral blood sample was collected from each donor, and TCR beta sequencing was performed on peripheral blood mononuclear cells. Genomic DNA was extracted from the blood cell samples with the Qiagen DNeasy Blood Extraction Kit. This clone was seen just once. Its antigen is currently not known. No base qualities exist here, and no much larger clone lies one base off it. The CDR3, cysteine through phenylalanine, is 11 amino acids long. Of the read, only the CDR3 DNA is kept; its 33 bases are in frame from base 1. V and J are truncated by 4 bases and 7 bases respectively, leaving an intervening sequence of 8 bases. The germline V gene provides CDR1 SNHLY and CDR2 FYNNEI.

This chain joins TRBV2 to TRBJ2-7, with the D gene not confidently named. The TCR was taken from a man younger than 35 in good health and CMV-seropositive. The sequencing sample was made of PBMCs. The DNA reads TGTGCCAGCAGTGGTGGGCGAGAGCAGTACTTC. It translates as CASSGGREQYF. Extended through the reference TRBV2 and TRBJ2-7 proteins, this CDR3 yields the full variable domain: EPEVTQTPSHQVTQMGQEVILRCVPISNHLYFYWYRQILGQKVEFLVSFYNNEISEKSEIFDDQFSVERPDGSNFTLKIRSTKLEDSAMYFCASSGGREQYFGPGTRLTVT.